These T cell receptor beta chains were read from a single sample in a study of regulatory T cells in long-lasting Graves disease. TCRdb re-derived calls from the multiplex PCR reads in MiXCR, one entry per CDR3 protein. The sample lists 550,000 to 600,000 distinct CDR3 sequences; around 16% were seen once. Separately, the same data were catalogued under a study of T cells in Graves' hyperthyroidism and ophthalmopathy.

The sample was peripheral blood mononuclear cells (PBMCs), taken at new diagnosis, from a patient treated with antithyroid drugs. The origin of the receptors is a young man with Graves disease. Both conserved end residues are part of each CDR3. The order of the fields is clone size, D gene, J gene, CDR3 length, V gene, CDR3 DNA, CDR3 protein. The D gene is left open where the match is weak. Size is omitted from some rows. Given values are once, few, many or a class for expanded clones.

clone size: few
D gene: NA
J gene: TRBJ1-5
CDR3 length: 11
V gene: TRBV2
CDR3 DNA: TGTGCCAGCAGCCCAGGGACGCCCCAGCATTTT
CDR3 protein: CASSPGTPQHF

clone size: many
D gene: NA
J gene: TRBJ2-7
CDR3 length: 11
V gene: TRBV28
CDR3 DNA: TGTGCCAGCAGCCTAGCGTTCGAGCAGTACTTC
CDR3 protein: CASSLAFEQYF

clone size: many
D gene: NA
J gene: TRBJ2-2
CDR3 length: 15
V gene: TRBV7-9
CDR3 DNA: TGTGCCAGCAGCTTAGCCGCGATCAGGACCGGGGAGCTGTTTTTT
CDR3 protein: CASSLAAIRTGELFF

clone size: few
D gene: TRBD2
J gene: TRBJ2-1
CDR3 length: 16
V gene: TRBV3-1
CDR3 DNA: TGTGCCAGCAGCCGCAGGGGACTAGCGGGTTACAATGAGCAGTTCTTC
CDR3 protein: CASSRRGLAGYNEQFF

clone size: many
D gene: NA
J gene: TRBJ1-1
CDR3 length: 13
V gene: TRBV7-9
CDR3 DNA: TGTGCCAGCAGCTTATTCGAGAACAGTGAAGCTTTCTTT
CDR3 protein: CASSLFENSEAFF

clone size: NA
D gene: NA
J gene: TRBJ2-3
CDR3 length: 17
V gene: TRBV20-1
CDR3 DNA: TGCAGTGCTAGAGACCGGGCCCGGGCTCGTCGCACAGATACGCAGTATTTT
CDR3 protein: CSARDRARARRTDTQYF

clone size: NA
D gene: TRBD1
J gene: TRBJ1-2
CDR3 length: 15
V gene: TRBV19
CDR3 DNA: TGTGCCAGTAGTATTTCCTCCGGGACAGGGCAAGGCTACACCTTC
CDR3 protein: CASSISSGTGQGYTF

clone size: few
D gene: NA
J gene: TRBJ1-1
CDR3 length: 11
V gene: TRBV30
CDR3 DNA: TGTGCCTGGAGTGTTTACAGTGAAGCTTTCTTT
CDR3 protein: CAWSVYSEAFF

clone size: many
D gene: TRBD1
J gene: TRBJ1-1
CDR3 length: 14
V gene: TRBV7-9
CDR3 DNA: TGTGCCAGCAGCCACACAGGGGGCCGGACTGAAGCTTTCTTT
CDR3 protein: CASSHTGGRTEAFF

clone size: NA
D gene: NA
J gene: TRBJ2-5
CDR3 length: 15
V gene: TRBV24-1
CDR3 DNA: TGTGCCACCAGTGATTTGTACAGGAATCAAGAGACCCAGTACTTC
CDR3 protein: CATSDLYRNQETQYF

clone size: NA
D gene: NA
J gene: TRBJ2-2
CDR3 length: 16
V gene: TRBV7-2
CDR3 DNA: TGTGCCAGCAGCTTAGATGGCGGGCTGAACACCGGGGAGCTGTTTTTT
CDR3 protein: CASSLDGGLNTGELFF

clone size: NA
D gene: TRBD1
J gene: TRBJ1-3
CDR3 length: 18
V gene: TRBV7-6
CDR3 DNA: TGTGCCAGCAGCCCAATCACCCAGGGACAGCGTTCTGGAAACACCATATATTTT
CDR3 protein: CASSPITQGQRSGNTIYF

clone size: few
D gene: NA
J gene: TRBJ2-7
CDR3 length: 13
V gene: TRBV11-2
CDR3 DNA: TGTGCCAGCAACCGGGACACCTCCTACGAGCAGTACTTC
CDR3 protein: CASNRDTSYEQYF

clone size: NA
D gene: TRBD2
J gene: TRBJ2-3
CDR3 length: 15
V gene: TRBV29-1
CDR3 DNA: TGCAGCGTTGGGTGGACTAGCGGGGGCACAGATACGCAGTATTTT
CDR3 protein: CSVGWTSGGTDTQYF

clone size: few
D gene: NA
J gene: TRBJ2-1
CDR3 length: 15
V gene: TRBV6-5
CDR3 DNA: TGTGCCAGCAGTTACATTTTAGGGGGAAACAATGAGCAGTTCTTC
CDR3 protein: CASSYILGGNNEQFF

clone size: NA
D gene: NA
J gene: TRBJ2-5
CDR3 length: 16
V gene: TRBV5-1
CDR3 DNA: TGCGCCAGCAGCTTGGGAGACTGGACTCTTTGGGAGACCCAGTACTTC
CDR3 protein: CASSLGDWTLWETQYF

clone size: NA
D gene: TRBD2
J gene: TRBJ2-1
CDR3 length: 15
V gene: TRBV5-1
CDR3 DNA: TGCGCCAGCAGCCCCAGCGGGAGGGCGAACAATGAGCAGTTCTTC
CDR3 protein: CASSPSGRANNEQFF

clone size: few
D gene: TRBD2
J gene: TRBJ2-3
CDR3 length: 15
V gene: TRBV6-1
CDR3 DNA: TGTGCCAGCAGTGAATCGGGGGGTGCAGCAGATACGCAGTATTTT
CDR3 protein: CASSESGGAADTQYF

clone size: many
D gene: TRBD1
J gene: TRBJ1-2
CDR3 length: 14
V gene: TRBV11-2
CDR3 DNA: TGTGCCAGCAGCGTCAGGGGGCCAGGCTATGGCTACACCTTC
CDR3 protein: CASSVRGPGYGYTF

clone size: many
D gene: TRBD2
J gene: TRBJ2-1
CDR3 length: 14
V gene: TRBV29-1
CDR3 DNA: TGCAGCGTTGACGCTAGCGGGGCCTACAATGAGCAGTTCTTC
CDR3 protein: CSVDASGAYNEQFF

clone size: NA
D gene: NA
J gene: TRBJ2-5
CDR3 length: 16
V gene: TRBV4-2
CDR3 DNA: TGTGCCAGCAGCCAAATTAGTAGCATTTCGTCAGAGACCCAGTACTTC
CDR3 protein: CASSQISSISSETQYF

clone size: many
D gene: TRBD1
J gene: TRBJ2-7
CDR3 length: 15
V gene: TRBV27
CDR3 DNA: TGTGCCAGCAGTTTGAACGGAGACAGGGGTCACGAGCAGTACTTC
CDR3 protein: CASSLNGDRGHEQYF

clone size: NA
D gene: NA
J gene: TRBJ2-3
CDR3 length: 15
V gene: TRBV5-4
CDR3 DNA: TGTGCCAGCAGCTTGGATTCTTCTAGCACAGATACGCAGTATTTT
CDR3 protein: CASSLDSSSTDTQYF

clone size: few
D gene: NA
J gene: TRBJ2-2
CDR3 length: 13
V gene: TRBV27
CDR3 DNA: TGTGCCAGCACCAAAGTGTCAACCGGGGAGCTGTTTTTT
CDR3 protein: CASTKVSTGELFF

clone size: few
D gene: NA
J gene: TRBJ2-7
CDR3 length: 12
V gene: TRBV20-1
CDR3 DNA: TGCAGTGCTGGACGGTCCCCCTACGAGCAGTACTTC
CDR3 protein: CSAGRSPYEQYF

clone size: NA
D gene: NA
J gene: TRBJ1-6
CDR3 length: 14
V gene: TRBV30
CDR3 DNA: TGTGCCTGGAGTGTATGGGGTCTCGATTCACCCCTCCACTTT
CDR3 protein: CAWSVWGLDSPLHF

clone size: many
D gene: NA
J gene: TRBJ2-7
CDR3 length: 15
V gene: TRBV19
CDR3 DNA: TGTGCCAGTAGTACGGACGGGAGAAGCTCCTACGAGCAGTACTTC
CDR3 protein: CASSTDGRSSYEQYF

clone size: NA
D gene: NA
J gene: TRBJ1-4
CDR3 length: 15
V gene: TRBV4-1
CDR3 DNA: TGCGCCAGCAGCCATGATGGGGGGCCTTTAGAAAAACTGTTTTTT
CDR3 protein: CASSHDGGPLEKLFF

clone size: many
D gene: NA
J gene: TRBJ1-2
CDR3 length: 12
V gene: TRBV18
CDR3 DNA: TGTGCCAGCTCACCACCCGGGGATGGCTACACCTTC
CDR3 protein: CASSPPGDGYTF

clone size: NA
D gene: NA
J gene: TRBJ2-5
CDR3 length: 14
V gene: TRBV4-1
CDR3 DNA: TGCGCCAGCAGTCGGGACGCCTACCAAGAGACCCAGTACTTC
CDR3 protein: CASSRDAYQETQYF

clone size: few
D gene: NA
J gene: TRBJ1-2
CDR3 length: 13
V gene: TRBV12-5
CDR3 DNA: TGTGCTAGTGGTTTGGGAGCTTACTATGGCTACACCTTC
CDR3 protein: CASGLGAYYGYTF

clone size: many
D gene: NA
J gene: TRBJ2-7
CDR3 length: 14
V gene: TRBV29-1
CDR3 DNA: TGCAGCGTTGAAGTAACAGGGTCCACAGTCGAGCAGTACTTC
CDR3 protein: CSVEVTGSTVEQYF

clone size: NA
D gene: TRBD2
J gene: TRBJ2-1
CDR3 length: 15
V gene: TRBV5-1
CDR3 DNA: TGCGCCAGCAGCTTCGGACTAGCGGGAAGCCGGGAGCAGTTCTTC
CDR3 protein: CASSFGLAGSREQFF